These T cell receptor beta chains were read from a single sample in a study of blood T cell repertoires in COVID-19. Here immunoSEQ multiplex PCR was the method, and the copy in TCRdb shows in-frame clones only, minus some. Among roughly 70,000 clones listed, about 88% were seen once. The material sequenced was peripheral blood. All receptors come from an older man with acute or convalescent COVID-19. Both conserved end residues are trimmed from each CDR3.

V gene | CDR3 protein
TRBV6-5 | ASSDEGVSNTEAF
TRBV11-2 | ASSLSPPSNEQF
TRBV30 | AQEGTGELF
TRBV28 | ASSLWTGRSSPLH
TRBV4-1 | ASSQGAPGDNEKLF
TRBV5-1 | ASSPPGGGTQY
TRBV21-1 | ASKRATDTQY
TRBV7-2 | ASSLGPTALQPQH
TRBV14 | ASSQAIGENYGYT
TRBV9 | ASSVAQNTEAF
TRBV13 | ASSLGLIMASGDAYEQY
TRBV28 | ASSLEGATYQETQY
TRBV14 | ASSLTGPTYNEQF
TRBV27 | ASSLTGSSYNEQF
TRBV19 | ASSGRTKGLYGYT
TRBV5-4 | ASRTGALEETQY
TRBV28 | ASSLNRGTTGELF
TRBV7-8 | ASSLGGSLSEQY
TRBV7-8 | ASSMLGRGRSGANVLT
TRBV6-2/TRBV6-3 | ASSYRGTVSGYT
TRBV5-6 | ASRQGTEETQY
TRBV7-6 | ASSYGPNNEQF
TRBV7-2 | ASSFRTSRGTGELF
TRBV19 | ASTGQAHQPQH
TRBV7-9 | ASSSPGVQDGELF
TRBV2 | ASGRTGTTNEKLF
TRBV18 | ASSRKGLINGNTIY
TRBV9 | ASSVDQLSTDTQY
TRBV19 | ASSSQGARSPLH
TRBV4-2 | ASSQGTSGGQATQY
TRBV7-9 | ASSLGQGVGGELF
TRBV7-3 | ASSPPGTGGTGELF
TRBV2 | ASSEHQGSHNSPLH
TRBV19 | ASSIQGASIGKETQY
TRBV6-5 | VPGSTGELF
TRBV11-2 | ASSLVPGSGNTIY
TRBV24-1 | ATSETSFDTQY
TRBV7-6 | ASSPRERGWNNEQF
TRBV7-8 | APHGTGGKGSYNSPLH
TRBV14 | ASSQGQGAYEQY
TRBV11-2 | ASSLTSGGAGEQF
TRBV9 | ASSVEGAANTEAF